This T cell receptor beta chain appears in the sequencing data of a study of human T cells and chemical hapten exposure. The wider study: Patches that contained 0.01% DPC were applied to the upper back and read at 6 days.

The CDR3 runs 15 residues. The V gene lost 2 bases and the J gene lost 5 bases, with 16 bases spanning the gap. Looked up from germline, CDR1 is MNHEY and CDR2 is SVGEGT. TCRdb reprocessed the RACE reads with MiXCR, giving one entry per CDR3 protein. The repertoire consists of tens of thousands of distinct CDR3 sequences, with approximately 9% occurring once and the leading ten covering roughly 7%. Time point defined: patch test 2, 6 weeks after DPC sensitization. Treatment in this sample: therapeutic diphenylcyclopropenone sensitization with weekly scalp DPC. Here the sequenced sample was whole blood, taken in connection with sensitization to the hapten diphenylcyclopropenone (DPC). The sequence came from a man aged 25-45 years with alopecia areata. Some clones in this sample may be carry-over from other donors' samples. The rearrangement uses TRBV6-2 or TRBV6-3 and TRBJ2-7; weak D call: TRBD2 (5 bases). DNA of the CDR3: TGTGCCAGCAGTTACCGTCCGGGGATCGGCCACGAGCAGTACTTC. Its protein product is CASSYRPGIGHEQYF.